Shown below are 5 T cell receptor beta chains from a single sample sequenced in a study of CD8+ T cells in alopecia areata. RNA extraction and reverse transcription yielded cDNA as sequencing template. TCRdb keeps only in-frame clones here, not all; method: immunoSEQ multiplex PCR. The profile shows about 120,000 clones, more than 30% of them singletons. The sequenced sample consisted of CD4+ T cells sorted from blood. The source of these receptors is a human donor with alopecia areata.

J is TRBJ1-2 and V is TRBV29-1; D possibly corresponds to TRBD1 (5 bases). Trimming shortened V by 7 bases and J by 14 bases, and 17 bases separated the two germline ends. The CDR3 has 10 residues. Germline CDR1 and CDR2: SQVTM and ANQGSEA. CDR3 region: CSAGGPDRTF. In DNA, the CDR3 is TGCAGCGCGGGGGGACCTGATCGGACCTTC.

The chain uses TRBV29-1 and TRBJ2-4; 7 nucleotides agree with TRBD2. The CDR3 is 14 residues long. Germline lookup yields CDR1 SQVTM and CDR2 ANQGSEA. V gave up 6 bases and J gave up 7 bases; unmatched junction bases: 12. This CDR3 is CSVLKDPAGNIQYF. CDR3 DNA: TGCAGCGTCCTAAAGGACCCAGCGGGGAACATTCAGTACTTC.

The chain joins TRBV9 to TRBJ2-5; no clear D gene. Germline lookup yields CDR1 SGDLS and CDR2 YYNGEE. With 4 bases removed from V and 5 bases from J, the gap between germline ends came to 12 bases. There are 13 residues in the CDR3. DNA for the CDR3: TGTGCCAGCAGCAAAAGACCCCTTGAGACCCAGTACTTC. Translated, it gives CASSKRPLETQYF.

J is TRBJ2-6 and V is TRBV4-1; D tentatively fits TRBD1 or TRBD2 (5 bases each). V was shortened by 1 base and J by 1 base, with 11 bases between the two germline ends. The germline V gene encodes CDR1 MGHRA and CDR2 YSYEKL. The CDR3 is made up of 17 amino acids. CDR3 sequence reads: CASSQGYGGSGANVLTF. As DNA, the CDR3 is TGCGCCAGCAGCCAAGGATATGGGGGATCTGGGGCCAACGTCCTGACTTTC.

The J gene is TRBJ2-1, the V gene TRBV7-3, with D hard to call. The CDR3 is 13 residues long. Trimming shortened V by 6 bases and J by 8 bases, and 14 bases separated the two germline ends. The germline V gene has CDR1 SGHTA and CDR2 FQGTGA. This chain's CDR3 is CASSPSQLDEQFF. The CDR3 coding sequence is TGTGCCAGCAGTCCGTCCCAGCTCGATGAGCAGTTCTTC.